The 12 T cell receptor beta chains given below trace back to one sample, sequenced in a study of blood T cell repertoires in COVID-19. Clones were read by immunoSEQ multiplex PCR, and TCRdb kept only the in-frame ones, dropping some. This sample has 190,000 or so clones, with around four fifths found just once. The sample was peripheral blood. These receptors were taken from a man aged 50 to 60 with active or convalescent COVID-19.

This clone appeared a single time. The chain couples TRBV2 to TRBJ1-2; weak D call: TRBD1 (6 bases). Deletions cut 7 bases from V and 4 bases from J, with 13 bases between. The CDR3 extends over 13 amino acids. CDR1 SNHLY and CDR2 FYNNEI come from the germline V gene. CDR3 protein: CASIFGQFYGYTF. The CDR3 DNA is TGTGCCAGCATCTTCGGACAGTTCTATGGCTACACCTTC.

The V and J genes are TRBV21-1 and TRBJ2-7; the DNA was not used to check the table's D call, TRBD1. TRBV21-1 is a documented pseudogene. The CDR3 loop spans 12 amino acids. The CDR3 region has the DNA TGTGCCAGCAGCAAAGACAGGGCATGGCAGTACTTC. Amino acid sequence: CASSKDRAWQYF.

The chain couples TRBV24-1 to TRBJ2-3; possible D gene TRBD2, 6 bases. V lost 0 bases and J 2 bases, leaving 11 bases between the germline ends. The length of the CDR3 is 16 residues. CDR1 is KGHDR, CDR2 SFDVKD, per germline. CDR3 sequence reads: CATSDLQSGHTDTQYF. The CDR3 DNA reads TGTGCCACCAGTGATTTGCAGAGCGGGCACACAGATACGCAGTATTTT.

The chain recombines TRBV5-8 with TRBJ2-7, with D perhaps matching TRBD2 (5 bases). V lost 4 bases and J lost 0, with 14 bases in between. Looked up from germline, CDR1 is SGHTS and CDR2 is YDEGEE. CDR3 length: 15 residues. The CDR3 DNA sequence: TGTGCCAGCAGCCCCCTAGCCCCTAGCTCCTACGAGCAGTACTTC. Translated, it gives CASSPLAPSSYEQYF.

This sequence joins TRBV7-2 and TRBJ2-7; TRBD2 is a possible D gene (6 bases). The V gene lost 4 bases and the J gene lost 3 bases, with 19 bases spanning the gap. The germline CDR1 and CDR2 sequences are SGHTA and FQGNSA. This CDR3 has 16 residues. The DNA for the CDR3 is TGTGCCAGCAGCTCATCCGGGAGCGGAATCTACTACGAGCAGTACTTC. This gives the protein CASSSSGSGIYYEQYF.

This sequence joins TRBV7-2 and TRBJ2-2, with 9 bases fitting TRBD1. CDR3 length: 13 residues. The trim removed 8 bases at V and 6 bases at J, leaving 4 bases unmatched. In germline, CDR1 is SGHTA, CDR2 FQGNSA. CDR3 region: CASRDRASGELFF. The CDR3 DNA is TGTGCCAGCCGGGACAGGGCGTCCGGGGAGCTGTTTTTT.

This clone showed up just a few times. This chain links TRBV7-9 with TRBJ1-1; 10 nucleotides agree with TRBD1. The CDR3 sequence is 15 residues long. V dropped 4 bases and J dropped 4; count of bases not matched to a gene: 6. Germline assignment: CDR1 SEHNR and CDR2 FQNEAQ (reference sequence). The CDR3 loop reads CASSSGQGRATEAFF. CDR3 DNA: TGTGCCAGCAGCTCGGGACAGGGGCGGGCCACTGAAGCTTTCTTT.

The chain has TRBV19 and TRBJ1-5; D is unclear. CDR1 and CDR2 (germline): LNHDA, SQIVND (reference sequence). V lost 5 bases and J 0 bases, leaving 8 bases between the germline ends. The CDR3 runs 14 residues. CDR3 amino acids: CASSPTNSNQPQHF. CDR3 DNA sequence: TGTGCCAGTAGTCCAACAAATAGCAATCAGCCCCAGCATTTT.

CDR3 residues: CASSITGGSYEQYF. CDR3 bases: TGTGCCAGCAGTATCACAGGGGGCTCCTACGAGCAGTACTTC. V usage is TRBV28 and J usage is TRBJ2-7; 8 nucleotides line up with TRBD1. CDR3 length: 14 amino acids. Germline V gives CDR1 MDHEN, CDR2 SYDVKM. The junction had 3 bases not matched to a gene; V was cut back by 5 bases and J by 0 bases.

The chain couples TRBV7-9 to TRBJ1-2; D unclear. The CDR3 has 12 amino acids. Germline-derived CDR1 and CDR2 are SEHNR and FQNEAQ (reference sequence). V shed 3 bases and J shed 5 bases, with 7 bases lying between them. As DNA, the CDR3 is TGTGCCAGCAGCTTCAACGGGTATGGCTACACCTTC. It yields the protein CASSFNGYGYTF.

The chain is built from TRBV28 and TRBJ2-7; 8 bases are shared with TRBD1. This CDR3 is 12 amino acids long. J was trimmed by 7 bases and V by 6 bases; bases with no gene match: 5. Per germline, CDR1 MDHEN and CDR2 SYDVKM. The CDR3 loop reads CASRFQGAEQYF. For the CDR3, the DNA is TGTGCCAGCAGATTCCAGGGGGCGGAGCAGTACTTC.

The chain uses TRBV7-8 and TRBJ2-7, with D possibly being TRBD1 (6 bases). CDR1 is SGHVS, CDR2 FQNEAQ, per germline. The CDR3 covers 16 residues. Trimming left V 0 bases short and J 1 base short, with 13 bases between. The CDR3 spells CASSLAPPGESYEQYF. CDR3 nucleotide sequence: TGTGCCAGCAGCTTAGCCCCCCCAGGGGAATCCTACGAGCAGTACTTC.